This T cell receptor (beta chain) was retrieved from a study of glioma-infiltrating T cells. Germline CDR1 is SGHDN and CDR2 is FVKESK. CDR3 length: 15 amino acids. The V gene lost 2 bases and the J gene lost 7 bases, with 15 bases spanning the gap. Using RNA template, CDR3s of TCR alpha and beta were amplified with iRepertoire arm-PCR. For one-step reverse transcription and amplification, about 85-400 ng of tissue mRNA or PBMC total RNA was used. MiXCR, run by TCRdb on the multiplex PCR reads, gives a single entry per CDR3 protein. The data show approximately 110,000 distinct CDR3 sequences, roughly 25% seen once. Study results and limitations: Above-expected tissue-blood divergence occurred in all gliomas, most in low-grade ones. Tissue and blood shared very few CDR3 sequences.

This clonotype occurred many times. Its antigen remains unknown. The V and J genes are TRBV14 and TRBJ2-1, with D unresolved. The material sequenced was glioma tissue, nonneoplastic brain tissue, or PBMCs (not recorded which). This TCR was recovered from a human donor with low-grade glioma or glioblastoma, undergoing nonglioma brain surgery, or in good health (not recorded which). CDR3 DNA: TGTGCCAGCAGCCAATTGGCAGCCCTTAGGAATGAGCAGTTCTTC. This sequence encodes CASSQLAALRNEQFF.